A single sample gave rise to the 22 T cell receptor beta chains below, sequenced in a study of cytomegalovirus exposure and HLA in healthy donors. Here immunoSEQ multiplex PCR was the method, and the copy in TCRdb shows in-frame clones only, minus some. There are 150,000 to 200,000 clones in the sample; around 81% occur only once, and 2% to 2.5% lies in the top ten. Sequenced: PBMCs. Every receptor here comes from a man aged 30 to 39 in good health and CMV-seropositive.

The V call is TRBV4-3, the J call TRBJ1-2; 11 bases are a match to TRBD1. The CDR3 runs to 16 residues. Per the germline V gene, CDR1 is LGHNA and CDR2 is YSLEER. The V segment lost 3 bases and the J segment 4 bases; nucleotides outside the gene matches: 7. The CDR3 sequence is CASSQGGTGGVYGYTF. CDR3 coding DNA: TGCGCCAGCAGCCAGGGGGGGACAGGGGGTGTCTATGGCTACACCTTC.

The chain is built from TRBV5-1 and TRBJ1-1, with 7 nucleotides matching TRBD1. Per the germline V gene, CDR1 is SGHRS and CDR2 is YFSETQ. Trimming at V came to 3 bases and at J to 4 bases, leaving 12 bases not matched to a gene. This CDR3 spans 16 amino acids. CDR3 sequence: CASSSRPGQLTTEAFF. The CDR3 bases are TGCGCCAGCAGCTCTCGCCCGGGACAGCTAACCACTGAAGCTTTCTTT. Full variable domain (remainder filled in from reference TRBV5-1 and TRBJ1-1): KAGVTQTPRYLIKTRGQQVTLSCSPISGHRSVSWYQQTPGQGLQFLFEYFSETQRNKGNFPGRFSGRQFSNSRSEMNVSTLELGDSALYLCASSSRPGQLTTEAFFGQGTRLTVV.

The chain uses TRBV4-3 and TRBJ2-1; 8 nucleotides align to TRBD2. The CDR3 is 16 amino acids. Trimming at V came to 0 bases and at J to 3 bases, leaving 4 bases not matched to a gene. Per germline, CDR1 LGHNA and CDR2 YSLEER. The CDR3 nucleotides are TGCGCCAGCAGCCAAGAAGTAGCGGGGTTCTACAATGAGCAGTTCTTC. Translating gives CASSQEVAGFYNEQFF.

V gene TRBV4-1 combines with J gene TRBJ2-5, with TRBD2 matching 11 bases. Trimming took 2 bases from V and 4 from J; bases not matched to a gene: 6. The CDR3 totals 16 residues. Germline V CDR1 and CDR2: MGHRA, YSYEKL. CDR3 coding DNA: TGCGCCAGCAGCCAATTTAGCGGGGGGGCCGGAGAGACCCAGTACTTC. Protein sequence: CASSQFSGGAGETQYF.

The chain employs TRBV4-3 and TRBJ2-2; perhaps TRBD1 as D (5 bases). The CDR3 is 15 residues long. Trimming removed 1 base at V and 5 bases at J, with 11 bases between. Germline V CDR1 and CDR2: LGHNA, YSLEER. CDR3 amino acids: CASSQGKGATGELFF. The CDR3 bases are TGCGCCAGCAGCCAAGGGAAAGGGGCGACCGGGGAGCTGTTTTTT.

This chain uses TRBV7-2 with TRBJ1-5; maybe TRBD1 (5 bases). The V gene's germline CDR1 is SGHTA and CDR2 FQGNSA. The CDR3 has 16 amino acids. Between the trimmed V and J ends, which lost 5 bases and 4 bases, there was a span of 18 bases. The CDR3 sequence is CASSHPADQGNQPQHF. The CDR3 bases are TGTGCCAGCAGCCACCCGGCGGATCAGGGAAATCAGCCCCAGCATTTT.

The chain has TRBV6-5 and TRBJ2-1, with D possibly matching TRBD1 (5 bases). V shed 6 bases and J shed 4 bases, with 10 bases lying between them. Germline CDR1 MNHEY, CDR2 SVGAGI. This CDR3 has 13 amino acids. CDR3 amino acids: CASSSDSYNEQFF. CDR3 nucleotide sequence: TGTGCCAGCAGCTCCGACAGTTACAATGAGCAGTTCTTC.

This clone was seen once. The chain has TRBV5-1 and TRBJ2-5; TRBD1 agrees at 10 bases. Germline CDR1 is SGHRS and CDR2 is YFSETQ. The V segment lost 4 bases and the J segment 1 base; nucleotides outside the gene matches: 10. This CDR3 is built from 17 residues. The CDR3 here is CASSIGTGATPQETQYF. CDR3 nucleotide sequence: TGCGCCAGCAGCATAGGGACAGGGGCCACCCCCCAAGAGACCCAGTACTTC.

The chain has TRBV11-2 and TRBJ2-1, with 10 bases lining up with TRBD2. The germline V gene encodes CDR1 SGHAT and CDR2 FQNNGV. This CDR3 has 16 residues. V dropped 5 bases and J dropped 7; count of bases not matched to a gene: 11. CDR3 sequence reads: CASSILAGSGANEQFF. CDR3 nucleotide sequence: TGTGCCAGCAGCATACTAGCGGGGTCCGGGGCAAATGAGCAGTTCTTC. Full variable domain (outside the CDR3, taken from reference TRBV11-2 and TRBJ2-1): EAGVAQSPRYKIIEKRQSVAFWCNPISGHATLYWYQQILGQGPKLLIQFQNNGVVDDSQLPKDRFSAERLKGVDSTLKIQPAKLEDSAVYLCASSILAGSGANEQFFGPGTRLTVL.

V is TRBV7-9 and J is TRBJ2-7, with D maybe TRBD1 (6 bases). V lost 0 bases and J 2 bases, leaving 11 bases between the germline ends. CDR3 size: 15 residues. Germline CDR1 and CDR2: SEHNR and FQNEAQ (reference sequence). The CDR3 nucleotides read TGTGCCAGCAGCTTAGCTGGCAGGGGCCCCTACGAGCAGTACTTC. Encoded protein: CASSLAGRGPYEQYF.

The J gene is TRBJ1-1, the V gene TRBV6-1; D is unclear. The germline gives CDR1 MNHNS, CDR2 SASEGT. The CDR3 sequence is 12 residues long. Trimming shortened V by 1 base and J by 7 bases, and 7 bases separated the two germline ends. DNA of the CDR3: TGTGCCAGCAGTGAAGTGACTGATGAAGCTTTCTTT. It codes for CASSEVTDEAFF.

The chain joins TRBV4-2 to TRBJ2-7; 8 bases match TRBD2. Germline V gene data show CDR1 as LGHNA and CDR2 as YNFKEQ. CDR3 length: 16 amino acids. V lost 4 bases to trimming and J lost 6 bases; unmatched junction nucleotides: 14. The chain's CDR3 is CASSRGTSGTTSEQYF. The CDR3 DNA is TGTGCCAGCAGCCGGGGCACTAGCGGAACGACCAGCGAGCAGTACTTC.

This clone has only one observation. V usage is TRBV7-2 and J usage is TRBJ1-4; TRBD1 aligns across 8 bases. The trim removed 5 bases at V and 3 bases at J, leaving 8 bases unmatched. This CDR3 has 16 amino acids. Germline CDR1 and CDR2: SGHTA and FQGNSA. Written as DNA, the CDR3 is TGTGCCAGCAGCCACACAGGGGGAGCGGCTAATGAAAAACTGTTTTTT. Encoded protein: CASSHTGGAANEKLFF.

The chain carries TRBV7-2 and TRBJ2-7, with a weak D call TRBD1 (7 bases). CDR3 length equals 14 residues. The V gene's germline CDR1 is SGHTA and CDR2 FQGNSA. The ends were cut back, 2 bases at V and 4 bases at J, with 12 bases in the middle. The CDR3, as DNA: TGTGCCAGCAGCTTAACCCCAGGGGGGTACGAGCAGTACTTC. This translates into CASSLTPGGYEQYF.

This clone was recorded once. The chain joins TRBV4-3 to TRBJ2-7; D might be TRBD1 (6 bases). V was cut by 0 bases and J by 3 bases, with 15 bases left in between. From germline, CDR1 is LGHNA and CDR2 YSLEER. The CDR3 is made up of 16 amino acids. This chain's CDR3 is CASSQDGGQIYYEQYF. The CDR3 DNA reads as TGCGCCAGCAGCCAAGATGGAGGACAGATATACTACGAGCAGTACTTC.

CDR3 sequence (DNA): TGTGCCAGCAGTTTTCGGTCGGGAGAAAAACTGTTTTTT. It codes for CASSFRSGEKLFF. This rearrangement joins TRBV27 to TRBJ1-4; D ambiguous. CDR3 length: 13 amino acids. Trimming cost V 3 bases and J 8 bases, with 10 bases left between them. The germline V gene has CDR1 MNHEY and CDR2 SMNVEV (reference sequence). Full variable domain (remainder filled in from reference TRBV27 and TRBJ1-4): EAQVTQNPRYLITVTGKKLTVTCSQNMNHEYMSWYRQDPGLGLRQIYYSMNVEVTDKGDVPEGYKVSRKEKRNFPLILESPSPNQTSLYFCASSFRSGEKLFFGSGTQLSVL.

The gene calls are TRBV19 and TRBJ2-2; TRBD2 agrees at 13 bases. The ends lost 6 bases at V and 5 bases at J; junction bases unmatched: 0. Germline CDR1 is LNHDA and CDR2 is SQIVND (reference sequence). The CDR3 contains 14 residues. The DNA for the CDR3 is TGTGCCAGTAGGACTAGCGGGGGGACCGGGGAGCTGTTTTTT. Translating it yields CASRTSGGTGELFF.

The CDR3 loop reads CASSELGGSYNEQFF. DNA of the CDR3: TGTGCCAGCAGTGAATTGGGGGGCTCCTACAATGAGCAGTTCTTC. The J gene is TRBJ2-1, the V gene TRBV2; perhaps TRBD2 as D (6 bases). CDR1 and CDR2 from the germline V gene are SNHLY and FYNNEI. This CDR3 has 15 residues. Deletions cut 2 bases from V and 0 bases from J, with 8 bases between.

The V gene is TRBV5-1, the J gene TRBJ2-2, with no clear D. The germline V and J ends were trimmed by 1 base and 1 base, with 8 bases remaining between them. The CDR3 extends over 15 amino acids. Germline V gene data show CDR1 as SGHRS and CDR2 as YFSETQ. CDR3 amino acids: CASSLSRMNTGELFF. CDR3 in DNA: TGCGCCAGCAGCTTGTCTAGAATGAACACCGGGGAGCTGTTTTTT.

This chain connects TRBV6-5 to TRBJ1-2; 12 positions agree with TRBD1. Trimming removed 8 bases from V and 8 bases from J; junction bases left unmatched: 9. Looked up from germline, CDR1 is MNHEY and CDR2 is SVGAGI. This CDR3 is 14 amino acids long. CDR3 protein: CASLPGQGALGYTF. Here the CDR3 DNA reads TGTGCCAGCTTACCGGGACAGGGGGCGTTGGGCTACACCTTC.

V and J are TRBV9 and TRBJ1-4; weak D call: TRBD1 (6 bases). V was pared by 0 bases and J by 4 bases, with 19 bases between. This CDR3 has 18 residues. CDR1 SGDLS and CDR2 YYNGEE come from the germline V gene. The CDR3 DNA is TGTGCCAGCAGCGTAGAGGAATTCGTCAGGGGCGGTAATGAAAAACTGTTTTTT. Translation: CASSVEEFVRGGNEKLFF.

This chain joins TRBV9 and TRBJ2-7, with D possibly TRBD1 on 6 matching bases. Germline V lookup: CDR1 SGDLS, CDR2 YYNGEE. Trimming removed 0 bases at V and 2 bases at J, with 9 bases between. The CDR3 consists of 14 residues. CDR3 sequence (DNA): TGTGCCAGCAGCGTAGGGGACAAACCCTACGAGCAGTACTTC. Translation gives CASSVGDKPYEQYF.